The 14 T cell receptor beta chains presented below share a single source sample, sequenced in a study of T cells in Graves' hyperthyroidism and ophthalmopathy. Regions amplified from RNA transcripts were the TCR beta CDR3 regions. TCR CDR3 underwent first-round RT-PCR with the HTBI primer set. A single record per CDR3 protein comes from TCRdb applying MiXCR to the multiplex PCR reads. The sample lists around 500,000 distinct CDR3 sequences, under 25% occurring once. Material: blood. Receptors originate from a woman aged 70-85 years with Graves' ophthalmopathy.

V usage is TRBV29-1 and J usage is TRBJ2-7; D is unclear. V shed 7 bases and J shed 0 bases, with 7 bases lying between them. Germline V gene lookup returns CDR1 SQVTM and CDR2 ANQGSEA. The CDR3 has 11 amino acids. CDR3 DNA sequence: TGCAGCGCGACCTACTCCTACGAGCAGTACTTC. It encodes CSATYSYEQYF.

This clonotype has more than one count but fewer than ten. The chain has TRBV7-2 and TRBJ2-5, with 8 bases lining up with TRBD2. The CDR3 sequence is 15 residues long. J was trimmed by 5 bases and V by 1 base; bases with no gene match: 6. The germline V gene has CDR1 SGHTA and CDR2 FQGNSA. CDR3 DNA sequence: TGTGCCAGCAGCTTAGTACTAGCGGTGAGGGAGACCCAGTACTTC. Its translation: CASSLVLAVRETQYF.

In its sample, this clonotype was seen a few times. The rearrangement joins TRBV7-3 to TRBJ2-5; the D is unclear. This CDR3 has 13 amino acids. Germline V gives CDR1 SGHTA, CDR2 FQGTGA. Trimming took 2 bases from V and 3 from J, leaving 7 bases between them. As DNA, the CDR3 is TGTGCCAGCAGCTTATGGGGAAAAGAGACCCAGTACTTC. Protein product: CASSLWGKETQYF.

This clonotype occurred many times. The gene calls are TRBV29-1 and TRBJ2-1, with D uncertain. The CDR3 contains 13 residues. Germline V gene lookup returns CDR1 SQVTM and CDR2 ANQGSEA. V lost 7 bases, J lost 4 bases, and 14 bases lay in between. CDR3 residues: CSAIPRLYNEQFF. CDR3 coding DNA: TGCAGCGCCATCCCCCGGCTGTACAATGAGCAGTTCTTC.

Of note for this clonotype: Since a much larger clone is just one base distant, this may be a read error. V gene TRBV11-2 combines with J gene TRBJ1-4; the D is unclear. The length of the CDR3 is 15 residues. Trimming pared 1 base from V and 10 bases from J, leaving 16 bases between. Germline CDR1 reads SGHAT; CDR2 reads FQNNGV. This chain's CDR3 is CASSLGVRLRGKLFF. In DNA form, the CDR3 reads TGTGCCAGCAGCTTAGGGGTCCGGTTGCGAGGAAAACTGTTTTTT. Full variable domain (missing parts from reference TRBV11-2 and TRBJ1-4): EAGVAQSPRYKIIEKRQSVAFWCNPISGHATLYWYQQILGQGPKLLIQFQNNGVVDDSQLPKDRFSAERLKGVDSTLKIQPAKLEDSAVYLCASSLGVRLRGKLFFGSGTQLSVL.

This clonotype was recorded many times. CDR3: CASSLAPPVAYEQYF. The CDR3 DNA sequence: TGTGCCAGCAGCTTAGCGCCCCCGGTGGCCTACGAGCAGTACTTC. The chain has TRBV7-8 and TRBJ2-7, with D uncertain. The V and J ends lost 0 bases and 2 bases respectively, with 11 bases between them. Germline CDR1 SGHVS, CDR2 FQNEAQ. There are 15 residues in the CDR3. The entire variable domain, with the rest obtained from reference TRBV7-8 and TRBJ2-7, is as follows: GAGVSQSPRYKVAKRGQDVALRCDPISGHVSLFWYQQALGQGPEFLTYFQNEAQLDKSGLPSDRFFAERPEGSVSTLKIQRTQQEDSAVYLCASSLAPPVAYEQYFGPGTRLTVT.

Of note for this clonotype: Just one base apart from a much larger clone, this may be a read error. The CDR3 loop reads CVSRSAYRLTYNEQFF. The CDR3 bases are TGTGTCAGCAGATCTGCTTACAGGCTTACCTACAATGAGCAGTTCTTC. The chain employs TRBV12-3 or TRBV12-4 and TRBJ2-1, with D perhaps matching TRBD1 (5 bases). The CDR3 has 16 residues.

The gene calls are TRBV4-2 and TRBJ2-7, with D perhaps being TRBD1 or TRBD2 (7 bases each). The CDR3 sequence is 17 residues long. CDR1 and CDR2 (germline): LGHNA, YNFKEQ. Trimming removed 3 bases from V and 2 bases from J, with 20 bases in between. CDR3 in amino acids: CASSQPGGAGVAYEQYF. The CDR3 DNA is TGTGCCAGCAGCCAGCCAGGGGGGGCGGGAGTCGCCTACGAGCAGTACTTC.

This chain connects TRBV4-1 to TRBJ2-1; TRBD2 matches 13 bases. Unmatched junction bases numbered 9, after V lost 6 bases and J lost 4 bases. The CDR3 runs 17 residues. The germline CDR1 and CDR2 sequences are MGHRA and YSYEKL. The CDR3 nucleotides are TGCGCCAGCAGGCGGGGACTAGCGGGAACCGTTTACAATGAGCAGTTCTTC. As protein: CASRRGLAGTVYNEQFF.

The chain recombines TRBV20-1 with TRBJ2-1; 12 nucleotides align to TRBD2. Germline V gene sequence: CDR1 DFQATT, CDR2 SNEGSKA (reference sequence). This CDR3 has 15 amino acids. The CDR3 protein is CSEQAGLAGPREQFF. In nucleotides, the CDR3 is TGCAGCGAACAAGCCGGACTAGCGGGACCCCGTGAGCAGTTCTTC.

This clonotype showed up just a few times. This chain joins TRBV20-1 and TRBJ2-1, with TRBD2 matching 8 bases. The V gene's germline CDR1 is DFQATT and CDR2 SNEGSKA (reference sequence). The CDR3 spans 14 residues. Unmatched junction bases numbered 4, after V lost 6 bases and J lost 0 bases. CDR3 residues: CSAVAGSSYNEQFF. The CDR3 DNA reads TGCAGTGCCGTAGCGGGATCCTCCTACAATGAGCAGTTCTTC.

This clonotype was seen a few times. The chain has TRBV27 and TRBJ2-6, with no clear D. CDR3 length: 15 residues. Germline V lookup: CDR1 MNHEY, CDR2 SMNVEV (reference sequence). V was shortened by 8 bases and J by 4 bases, with 15 bases between the two germline ends. The CDR3 loop reads CASSREGFGANVLTF. The CDR3 DNA reads as TGTGCCAGCTCTAGGGAAGGGTTCGGGGCCAACGTCCTGACTTTC.

The table lists this clonotype with many counts. V and J are TRBV12-3 or TRBV12-4 and TRBJ2-1, with 12 positions matching TRBD1. V trimming: 9 bases; J trimming: 3 bases; junction bases outside the gene matches: 12. The CDR3 extends over 17 amino acids. The CDR3 DNA is TGTGCCAGTATTAAACAGGGGACAGGGGGCCTCTACAATGAGCAGTTCTTC. Its protein is CASIKQGTGGLYNEQFF.

This clonotype was found a few times. The chain is built from TRBV7-2 and TRBJ1-6; 7 bases match TRBD1. With 5 bases clipped from V and 9 bases from J, the junction kept 10 bases outside the gene matches. The CDR3 extends over 15 amino acids. The germline V gene encodes CDR1 SGHTA and CDR2 FQGNSA. This chain's CDR3 is CASSPFDRVGSPLHF. The CDR3 DNA sequence: TGTGCCAGCAGCCCCTTCGACAGGGTGGGTTCACCCCTCCACTTT.